This record covers a single T cell receptor beta chain. This record comes from a study of cytomegalovirus exposure and HLA in healthy donors. The primer mix had 60 Vbeta and 13 Jbeta primers. The table came from immunoSEQ multiplex PCR; TCRdb's copy has only in-frame clones and leaves some out. The sample lists about 160,000 clones, 60% to 80% occurring once. CDR1 is MGHRA and CDR2 is YSYEKL in the germline V gene. Trimming cost V 4 bases and J 1 base; bases outside gene matches: 6. This CDR3 comprises 16 residues. This sequence originates from a man younger than 40 in good health and CMV-seropositive. Sequencing was done on a sample of PBMCs. The J gene is TRBJ2-3, the V gene TRBV4-1; TRBD1 aligns across 9 bases. This CDR3 is CASSRGQGWGTDTQYF. Here the CDR3 DNA reads TGCGCCAGCAGCCGCGGACAGGGGTGGGGCACAGATACGCAGTATTTT.